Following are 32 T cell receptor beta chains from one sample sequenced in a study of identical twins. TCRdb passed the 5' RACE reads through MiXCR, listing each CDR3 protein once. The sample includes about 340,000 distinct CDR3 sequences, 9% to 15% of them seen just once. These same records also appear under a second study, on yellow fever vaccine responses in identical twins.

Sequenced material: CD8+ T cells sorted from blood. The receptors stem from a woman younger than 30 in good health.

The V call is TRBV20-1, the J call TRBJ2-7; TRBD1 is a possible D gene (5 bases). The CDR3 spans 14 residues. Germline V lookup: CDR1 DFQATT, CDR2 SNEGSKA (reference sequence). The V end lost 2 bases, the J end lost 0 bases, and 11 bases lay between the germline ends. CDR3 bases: TGCAGTGCTAGAAACCGTGACAGCTCCTACGAGCAGTACTTC. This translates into CSARNRDSSYEQYF.

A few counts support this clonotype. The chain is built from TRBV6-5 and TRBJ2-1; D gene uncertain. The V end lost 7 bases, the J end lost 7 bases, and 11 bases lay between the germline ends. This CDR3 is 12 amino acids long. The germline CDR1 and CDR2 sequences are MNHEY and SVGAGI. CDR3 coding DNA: TGTGCCAGCACTGGACCGGGTAATGAGCAGTTCTTC. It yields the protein CASTGPGNEQFF.

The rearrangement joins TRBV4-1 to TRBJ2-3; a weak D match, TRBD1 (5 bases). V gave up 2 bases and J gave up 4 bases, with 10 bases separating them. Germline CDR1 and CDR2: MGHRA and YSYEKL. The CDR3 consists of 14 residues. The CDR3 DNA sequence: TGCGCCAGCAGCCAATTTACAGGCGCAGATACGCAGTATTTT. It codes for CASSQFTGADTQYF.

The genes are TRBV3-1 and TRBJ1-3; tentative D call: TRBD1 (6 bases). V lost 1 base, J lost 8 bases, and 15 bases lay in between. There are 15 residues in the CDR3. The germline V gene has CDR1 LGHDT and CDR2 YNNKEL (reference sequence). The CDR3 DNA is TGTGCCAGCAGCCAAGCCTCCAGGGGAGTGGACACCATATATTTT. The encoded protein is CASSQASRGVDTIYF.

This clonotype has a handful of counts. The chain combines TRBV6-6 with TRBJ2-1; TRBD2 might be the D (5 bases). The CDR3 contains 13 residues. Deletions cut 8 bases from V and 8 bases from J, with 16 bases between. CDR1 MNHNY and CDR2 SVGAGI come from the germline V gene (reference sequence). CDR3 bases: TGTGCCAGCGTAGCGAATTCAGTAGATGAGCAGTTCTTC. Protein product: CASVANSVDEQFF.

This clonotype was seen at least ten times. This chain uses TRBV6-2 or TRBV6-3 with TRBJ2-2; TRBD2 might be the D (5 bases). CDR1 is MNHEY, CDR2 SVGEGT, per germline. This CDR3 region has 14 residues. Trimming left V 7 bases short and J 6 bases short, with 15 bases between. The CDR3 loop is CASNLALEAGELFF. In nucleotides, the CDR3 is TGTGCCAGCAACCTCGCACTAGAAGCCGGGGAGCTGTTTTTT.

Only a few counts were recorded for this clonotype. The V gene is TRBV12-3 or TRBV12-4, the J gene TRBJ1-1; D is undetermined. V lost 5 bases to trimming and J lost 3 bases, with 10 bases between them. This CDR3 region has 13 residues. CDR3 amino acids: CASSERLYTEAFF. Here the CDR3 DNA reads TGTGCCAGCAGTGAAAGATTGTACACTGAAGCTTTCTTT.

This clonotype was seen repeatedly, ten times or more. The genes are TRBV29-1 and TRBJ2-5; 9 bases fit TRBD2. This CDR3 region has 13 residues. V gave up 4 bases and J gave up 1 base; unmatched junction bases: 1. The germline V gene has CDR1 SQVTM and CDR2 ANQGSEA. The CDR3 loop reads CSVGTSAQETQYF. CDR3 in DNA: TGCAGCGTTGGGACTAGCGCCCAAGAGACCCAGTACTTC.

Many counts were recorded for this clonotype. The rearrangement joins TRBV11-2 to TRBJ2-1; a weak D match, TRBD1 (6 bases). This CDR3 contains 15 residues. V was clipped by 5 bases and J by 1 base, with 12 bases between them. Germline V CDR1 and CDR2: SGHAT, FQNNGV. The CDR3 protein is CASSRGGGSYNEQFF. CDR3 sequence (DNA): TGTGCCAGCAGCCGTGGGGGCGGGTCCTACAATGAGCAGTTCTTC.

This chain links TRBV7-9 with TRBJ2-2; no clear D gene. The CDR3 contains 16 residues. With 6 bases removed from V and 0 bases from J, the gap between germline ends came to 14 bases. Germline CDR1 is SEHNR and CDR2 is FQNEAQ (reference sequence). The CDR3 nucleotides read TGTGCCAGCAGAGCAGTGGGGATTGCGAACACCGGGGAGCTGTTTTTT. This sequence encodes CASRAVGIANTGELFF. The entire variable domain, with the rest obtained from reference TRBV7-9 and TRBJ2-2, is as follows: DTGVSQNPRHKITKRGQNVTFRCDPISEHNRLYWYRQTLGQGPEFLTYFQNEAQLEKSRLLSDRFSAERPKGSFSTLEIQRTEQGDSAMYLCASRAVGIANTGELFFGEGSRLTVL.

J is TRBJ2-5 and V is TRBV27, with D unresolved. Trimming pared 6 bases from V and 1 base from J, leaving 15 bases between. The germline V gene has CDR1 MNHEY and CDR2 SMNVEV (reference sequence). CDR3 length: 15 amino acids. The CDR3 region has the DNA TGTGCCAGCAGCCAGAATCGGGCCTCCCAAGAGACCCAGTACTTC. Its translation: CASSQNRASQETQYF.

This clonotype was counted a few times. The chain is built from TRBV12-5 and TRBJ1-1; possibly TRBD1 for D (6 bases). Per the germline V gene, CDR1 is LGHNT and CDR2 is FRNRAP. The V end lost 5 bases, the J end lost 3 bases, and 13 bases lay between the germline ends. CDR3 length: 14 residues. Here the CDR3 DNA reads TGTGCTAGTGGTCTAGGGGGGAGGGACACTGAAGCTTTCTTT. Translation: CASGLGGRDTEAFF. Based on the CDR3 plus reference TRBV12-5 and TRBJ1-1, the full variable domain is DARVTQTPRHKVTEMGQEVTMRCQPILGHNTVFWYRQTMMQGLELLAYFRNRAPLDDSGMPKDRFSAEMPDATLATLKIQPSEPRDSAVYFCASGLGGRDTEAFFGQGTRLTVV.

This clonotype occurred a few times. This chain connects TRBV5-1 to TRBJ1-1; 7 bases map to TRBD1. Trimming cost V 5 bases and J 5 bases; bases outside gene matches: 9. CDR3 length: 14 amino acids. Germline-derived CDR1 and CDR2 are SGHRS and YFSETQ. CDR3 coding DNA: TGCGCCAGCAGTAACAGGGGCATCGGGACTGAAGCTTTCTTT. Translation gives CASSNRGIGTEAFF.

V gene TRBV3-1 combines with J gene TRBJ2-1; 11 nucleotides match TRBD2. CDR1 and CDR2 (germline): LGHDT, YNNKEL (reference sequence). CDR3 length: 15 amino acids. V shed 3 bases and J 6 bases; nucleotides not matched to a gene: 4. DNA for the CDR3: TGTGCCAGCAGCCAGCTAGCGGGGGGCCGCAATGAGCAGTTCTTC. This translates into CASSQLAGGRNEQFF.

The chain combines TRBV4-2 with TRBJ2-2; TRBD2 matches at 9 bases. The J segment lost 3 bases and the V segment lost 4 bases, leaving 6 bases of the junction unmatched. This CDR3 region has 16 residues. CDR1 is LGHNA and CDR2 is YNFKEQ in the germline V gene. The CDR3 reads CASSPSGLAYTGELFF. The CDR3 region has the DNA TGTGCCAGCAGCCCCTCCGGACTAGCGTACACCGGGGAGCTGTTTTTT.

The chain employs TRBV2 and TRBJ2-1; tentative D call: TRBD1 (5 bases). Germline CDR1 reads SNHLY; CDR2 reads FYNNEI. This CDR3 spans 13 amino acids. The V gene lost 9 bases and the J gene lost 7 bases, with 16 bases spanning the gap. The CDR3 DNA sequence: TGTGCCAGTCGCTTAAGGGGTCGGAATGAGCAGTTCTTC. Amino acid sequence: CASRLRGRNEQFF.

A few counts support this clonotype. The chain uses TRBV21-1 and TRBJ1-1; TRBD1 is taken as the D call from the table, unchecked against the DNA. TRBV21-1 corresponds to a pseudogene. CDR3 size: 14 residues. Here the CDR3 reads CASSMDRTNTEAFF. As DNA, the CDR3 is TGTGCCAGCAGCATGGACAGAACGAACACTGAAGCTTTCTTT.

Here the CDR3 DNA reads TGCGCCAGCAGCCAGGCCGGGACAGTAGATTCACCCCTCCACTTT. Translated, it gives CASSQAGTVDSPLHF. The chain links TRBV4-1 to TRBJ1-6, with TRBD1 matching over 7 bases. From germline, CDR1 is MGHRA and CDR2 YSYEKL. V shed 3 bases and J 8 bases; nucleotides not matched to a gene: 7. The CDR3 has 15 residues.

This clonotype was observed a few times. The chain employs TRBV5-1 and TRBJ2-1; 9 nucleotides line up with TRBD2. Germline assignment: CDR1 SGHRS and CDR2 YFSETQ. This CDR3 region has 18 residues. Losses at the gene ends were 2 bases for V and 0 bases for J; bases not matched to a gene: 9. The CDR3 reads CASSFGLAGPSSYNEQFF. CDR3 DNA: TGCGCCAGCAGCTTCGGTCTAGCGGGGCCTAGCTCCTACAATGAGCAGTTCTTC.

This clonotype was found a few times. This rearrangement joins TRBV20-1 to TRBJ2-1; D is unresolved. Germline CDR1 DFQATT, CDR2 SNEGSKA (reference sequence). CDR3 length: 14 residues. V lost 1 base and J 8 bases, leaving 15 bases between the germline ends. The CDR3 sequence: CSARGTTFEDEQFF. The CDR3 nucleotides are TGCAGTGCTAGAGGAACAACTTTTGAGGATGAGCAGTTCTTC.

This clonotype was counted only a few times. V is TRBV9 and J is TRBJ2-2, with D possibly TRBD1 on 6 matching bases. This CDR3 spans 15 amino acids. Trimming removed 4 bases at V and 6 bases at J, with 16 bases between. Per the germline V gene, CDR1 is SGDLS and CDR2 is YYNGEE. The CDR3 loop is CASSLGTSSAGELFF. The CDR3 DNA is TGTGCCAGCAGCCTTGGGACATCCAGCGCCGGGGAGCTGTTTTTT.

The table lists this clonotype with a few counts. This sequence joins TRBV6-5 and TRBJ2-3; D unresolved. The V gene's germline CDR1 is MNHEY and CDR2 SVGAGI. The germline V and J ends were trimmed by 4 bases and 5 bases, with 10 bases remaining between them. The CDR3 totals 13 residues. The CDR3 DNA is TGTGCCAGCAGTTCCACCTGGGGAGATACGCAGTATTTT. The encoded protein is CASSSTWGDTQYF.

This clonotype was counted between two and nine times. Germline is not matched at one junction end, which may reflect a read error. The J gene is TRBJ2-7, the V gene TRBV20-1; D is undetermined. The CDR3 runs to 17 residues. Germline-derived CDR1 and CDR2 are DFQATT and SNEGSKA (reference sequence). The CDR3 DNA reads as TGCTGTGCTAGTCCAGAACCCCAGGTAGATGCCGCCTACGAGCAGTACTTC. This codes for CCASPEPQVDAAYEQYF.

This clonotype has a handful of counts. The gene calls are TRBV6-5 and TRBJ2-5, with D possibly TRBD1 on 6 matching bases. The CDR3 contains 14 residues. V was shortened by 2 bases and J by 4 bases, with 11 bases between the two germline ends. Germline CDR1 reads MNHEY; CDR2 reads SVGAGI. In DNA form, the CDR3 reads TGTGCCAGCAGTTACGCAGGGGACGGAGAGACCCAGTACTTC. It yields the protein CASSYAGDGETQYF.

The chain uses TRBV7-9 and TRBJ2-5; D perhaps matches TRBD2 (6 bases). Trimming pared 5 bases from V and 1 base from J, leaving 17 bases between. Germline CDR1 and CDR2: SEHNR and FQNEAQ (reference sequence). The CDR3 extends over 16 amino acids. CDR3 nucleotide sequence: TGTGCCAGCAGCCCCGAAACAGGACTACGCCAAGAGACCCAGTACTTC. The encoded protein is CASSPETGLRQETQYF.

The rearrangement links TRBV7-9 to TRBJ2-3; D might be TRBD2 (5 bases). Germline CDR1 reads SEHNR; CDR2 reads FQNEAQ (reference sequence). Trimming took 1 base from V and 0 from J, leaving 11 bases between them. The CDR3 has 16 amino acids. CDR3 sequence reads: CASSLGTEVSTDTQYF. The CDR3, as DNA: TGTGCCAGCAGCTTAGGGACGGAGGTTAGCACAGATACGCAGTATTTT.

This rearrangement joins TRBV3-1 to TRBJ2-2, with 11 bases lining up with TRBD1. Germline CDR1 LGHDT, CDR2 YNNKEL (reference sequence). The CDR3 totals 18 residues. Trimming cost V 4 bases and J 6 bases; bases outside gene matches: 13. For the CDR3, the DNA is TGTGCCAGCAGCCCTACGTCGGCGGACAGGGGGCAGGCCGGGGAGCTGTTTTTT. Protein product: CASSPTSADRGQAGELFF.

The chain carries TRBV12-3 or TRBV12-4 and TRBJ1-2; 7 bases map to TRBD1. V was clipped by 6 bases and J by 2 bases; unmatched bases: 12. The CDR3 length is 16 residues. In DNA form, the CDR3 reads TGTGCCAGCAGCCCCACCCGGACAGGTGCCAACTATGGCTACACCTTC. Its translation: CASSPTRTGANYGYTF.

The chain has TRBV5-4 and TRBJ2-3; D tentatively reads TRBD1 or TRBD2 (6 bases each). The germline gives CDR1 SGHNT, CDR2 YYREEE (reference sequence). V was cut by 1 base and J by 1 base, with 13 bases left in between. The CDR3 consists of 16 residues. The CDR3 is CASSLPRGPGTDTQYF. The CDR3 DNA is TGTGCCAGCAGCTTGCCCCGGGGGCCGGGCACAGATACGCAGTATTTT.

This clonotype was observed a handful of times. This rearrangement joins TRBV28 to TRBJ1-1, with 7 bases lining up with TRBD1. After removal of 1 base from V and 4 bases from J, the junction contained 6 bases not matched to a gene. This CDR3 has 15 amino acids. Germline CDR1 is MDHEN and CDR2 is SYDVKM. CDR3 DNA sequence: TGTGCCAGCAGTTTATTTTTGCAGGGGGGCACTGAAGCTTTCTTT. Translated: CASSLFLQGGTEAFF.

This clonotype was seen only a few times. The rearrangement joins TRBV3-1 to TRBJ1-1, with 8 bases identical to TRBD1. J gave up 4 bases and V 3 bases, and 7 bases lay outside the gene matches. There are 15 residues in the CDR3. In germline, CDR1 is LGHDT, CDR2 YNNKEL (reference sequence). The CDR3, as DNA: TGTGCCAGCAGCCATCAGGGGGCTGTGATCACTGAAGCTTTCTTT. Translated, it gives CASSHQGAVITEAFF. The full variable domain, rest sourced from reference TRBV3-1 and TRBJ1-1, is DTAVSQTPKYLVTQMGNDKSIKCEQNLGHDTMYWYKQDSKKFLKIMFSYNNKELIINETVPNRFSPKSPDKAHLNLHINSLELGDSAVYFCASSHQGAVITEAFFGQGTRLTVV.

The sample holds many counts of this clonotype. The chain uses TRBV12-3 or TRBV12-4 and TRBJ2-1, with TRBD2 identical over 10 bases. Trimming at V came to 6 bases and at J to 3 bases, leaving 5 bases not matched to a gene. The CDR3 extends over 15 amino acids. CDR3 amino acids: CASRPGTSVYNEQFF. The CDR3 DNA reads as TGTGCCAGCAGGCCCGGGACTAGCGTCTACAATGAGCAGTTCTTC.